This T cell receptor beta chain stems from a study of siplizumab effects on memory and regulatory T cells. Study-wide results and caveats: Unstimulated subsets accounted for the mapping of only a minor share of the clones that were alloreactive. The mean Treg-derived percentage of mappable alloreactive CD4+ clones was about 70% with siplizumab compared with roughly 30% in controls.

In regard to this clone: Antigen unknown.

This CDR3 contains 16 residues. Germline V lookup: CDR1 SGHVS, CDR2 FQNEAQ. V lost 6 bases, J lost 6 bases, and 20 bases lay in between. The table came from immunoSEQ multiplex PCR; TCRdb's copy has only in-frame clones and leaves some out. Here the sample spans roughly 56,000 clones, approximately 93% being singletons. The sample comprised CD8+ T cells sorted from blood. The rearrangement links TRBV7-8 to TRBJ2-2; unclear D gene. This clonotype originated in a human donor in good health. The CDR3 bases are TGTGCCAGCAGTAGGGTTGTGGGGATGGGGTCCGGGGAGCTGTTTTTT. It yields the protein CASSRVVGMGSGELFF.